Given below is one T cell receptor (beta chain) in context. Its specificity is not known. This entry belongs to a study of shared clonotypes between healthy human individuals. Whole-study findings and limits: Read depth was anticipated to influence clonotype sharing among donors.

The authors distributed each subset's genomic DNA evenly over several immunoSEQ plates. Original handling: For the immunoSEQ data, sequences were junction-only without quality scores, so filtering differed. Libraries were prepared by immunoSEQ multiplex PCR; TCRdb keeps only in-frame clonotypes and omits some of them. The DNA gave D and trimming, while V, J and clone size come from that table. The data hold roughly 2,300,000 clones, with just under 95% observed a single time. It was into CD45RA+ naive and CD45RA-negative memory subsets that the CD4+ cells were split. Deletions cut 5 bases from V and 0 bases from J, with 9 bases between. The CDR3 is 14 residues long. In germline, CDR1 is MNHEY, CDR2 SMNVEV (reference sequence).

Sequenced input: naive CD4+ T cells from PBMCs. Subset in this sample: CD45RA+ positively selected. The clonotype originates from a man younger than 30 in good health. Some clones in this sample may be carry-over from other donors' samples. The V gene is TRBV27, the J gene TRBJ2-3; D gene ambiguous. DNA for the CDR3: TGTGCCAGCAGTCTCCGGGCAAGCACAGATACGCAGTATTTT. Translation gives CASSLRASTDTQYF.